This T cell receptor beta chain was profiled in a study of T cells in localized non-small cell lung cancer. Broader study findings: Highest T cell clonality was seen in uninvolved adjacent lung, surpassing that measured in tumor.

V shed 7 bases and J shed 4 bases, with 12 bases lying between them. CDR3 length: 13 amino acids. CDR1 is SGHRS, CDR2 YFSETQ, per germline. TCRdb's copy holds only in-frame clones and misses some; the assay was immunoSEQ multiplex PCR. This sample has around 70,000 clones, with approximately 84% found just once. Notes on this clone: Its antigen is still unknown.

Source: peripheral blood, taken before any cancer treatment. The V call is TRBV5-1, the J call TRBJ1-3; D may be TRBD1 (5 bases). The TCR originated in a female donor older than 55 with stage I lung adenocarcinoma. CDR3 in amino acids: CASGALGGNTIYF. In DNA, the CDR3 is TGCGCCAGCGGGGCTCTAGGAGGAAACACCATATATTTT.